These 30 T cell receptor beta chains were all obtained from the same sample, sequenced in a study of Ad26.COV2.S vaccination and SARS-CoV-2 variants. Profiled with immunoSEQ multiplex PCR; TCRdb holds only in-frame clones, not every one. The sample has hundreds of thousands of clones, 80% to 95% seen once. The treatment: 15 to 20 received Ad26.COV2.S at low or high dose, single or two shots; roughly 5 received placebo; per-sample allocation not given. After the first vaccine or placebo injection, samples were drawn on day 63. The sequencing used peripheral blood, collected in a trial of Ad26.COV2.S vaccine versus placebo. All receptors come from a person between 18 and 59 years old who received the Ad26.COV2.S COVID-19 vaccine or a placebo.

The genes are TRBV3-1 (or the pseudogene TRBV3-2) and TRBJ1-1; D uncertain. Trimming left V 0 bases short and J 4 bases short, with 9 bases between. Looked up from germline, CDR1 is LGHDT and CDR2 is YNNKEL (reference sequence). The CDR3 extends over 14 amino acids. The CDR3 nucleotides are TGTGCCAGCAGCCAAGATCTGGGGTCCACTGAAGCTTTCTTT. Protein product: CASSQDLGSTEAFF.

The V gene is TRBV24-1, the J gene TRBJ1-1; 8 bases are shared with TRBD1. V shed 7 bases, J shed 10 bases, and the junction held 10 bases outside the gene matches. Germline-derived CDR1 and CDR2 are KGHDR and SFDVKD. This CDR3 region has 13 residues. The CDR3, as DNA: TGTGCCACCAGCGCGGGGACAGGTAGAGGAGCTTTCTTT. Translation: CATSAGTGRGAFF.

This clone appeared a few times. The chain recombines TRBV15 with TRBJ1-5; D is undetermined. The CDR3 covers 15 residues. Trimming took 1 base from V and 0 from J, leaving 7 bases between them. Germline V gene sequence: CDR1 LNHNV, CDR2 YYDKDF (reference sequence). As DNA, the CDR3 is TGTGCCACCAGCAGAGGGGGAAATAGCAATCAGCCCCAGCATTTT. This translates into CATSRGGNSNQPQHF.

This clone appeared a few times. The V call is TRBV10-1, the J call TRBJ2-7; weak D call: TRBD2 (5 bases). The CDR3 has 13 residues. V lost 4 bases, J lost 5 bases, and 12 bases lay in between. Germline CDR1 is WNHNN and CDR2 is SYGVQD (reference sequence). The CDR3 bases are TGCGCCAGCAGTGGATCTCTCGGGGACGAGCAGTACTTC. Translating gives CASSGSLGDEQYF.

This clone was seen a single time. As DNA, the CDR3 is TGTGCCAGCAGTTTAGCCATGACACACTACGAGCAGTACTTC. This codes for CASSLAMTHYEQYF. The V gene is TRBV28, the J gene TRBJ2-7; D remains ambiguous. The CDR3 length is 14 residues. The germline V gene encodes CDR1 MDHEN and CDR2 SYDVKM. Trimming pared 2 bases from V and 3 bases from J, leaving 11 bases between.

V gene TRBV29-1 combines with J gene TRBJ2-1; 12 bases align to TRBD2. The V gene's germline CDR1 is SQVTM and CDR2 ANQGSEA. With 7 bases clipped from V and 7 bases from J, the junction kept 8 bases outside the gene matches. This CDR3 contains 14 residues. Written as DNA, the CDR3 is TGCAGCGGTATACTAGCGGGAGGTAGGAATGAGCAGTTCTTC. Protein sequence: CSGILAGGRNEQFF.

This sequence joins TRBV7-2 and TRBJ2-2, with D tentatively TRBD2 (6 bases). Trimming took 1 base from V and 1 from J, leaving 10 bases between them. The germline V gene encodes CDR1 SGHTA and CDR2 FQGNSA. This CDR3 spans 16 amino acids. CDR3 in amino acids: CASSLGQRVNTGELFF. The CDR3 DNA follows: TGTGCCAGCAGCTTAGGACAGCGGGTGAACACCGGGGAGCTGTTTTTT.

J is TRBJ1-4 and V is TRBV18; D not resolved. This CDR3 spans 16 amino acids. Germline-derived CDR1 and CDR2 are KGHSH and LQKENI. Trimming took 3 bases from V and 0 from J, leaving 11 bases between them. CDR3 nucleotides: TGTGCCAGCTCACCGTTCGGAGCGACAACTAATGAAAAACTGTTTTTT. Its protein is CASSPFGATTNEKLFF.

The CDR3 is CASSASLAGVYEQYF. The CDR3, as DNA: TGTGCCAGCAGTGCCAGTCTAGCGGGAGTATACGAGCAGTACTTC. The gene calls are TRBV27 and TRBJ2-7, with 10 bases aligning to TRBD2. Germline loops: CDR1 MNHEY, CDR2 SMNVEV (reference sequence). This CDR3 has 15 residues. The J segment lost 4 bases and the V segment lost 5 bases, leaving 8 bases of the junction unmatched.

V is TRBV12-3 or TRBV12-4 and J is TRBJ2-2, with D perhaps matching TRBD2 (6 bases). The CDR3 totals 13 residues. Deletions cut 4 bases from V and 5 bases from J, with 8 bases between. The CDR3 DNA follows: TGTGCCAGCAGTTCCGGGGGAACCGGGGAGCTGTTTTTT. Protein product: CASSSGGTGELFF.

The chain uses TRBV5-6 and TRBJ1-1; 9 nucleotides line up with TRBD1. CDR1 and CDR2 from the germline V gene are SGHDT and YYEEEE. V shed 4 bases and J 3 bases; nucleotides not matched to a gene: 13. The CDR3 covers 17 residues. In DNA, the CDR3 is TGTGCCAGCAGCCCTGGGGGAGGGACAGGGAGGGACACTGAAGCTTTCTTT. Its protein product is CASSPGGGTGRDTEAFF.

This rearrangement joins TRBV5-1 to TRBJ2-3; 8 nucleotides align to TRBD2. Germline lookup yields CDR1 SGHRS and CDR2 YFSETQ. The CDR3 loop spans 14 amino acids. J gave up 6 bases and V 4 bases, and 7 bases lay outside the gene matches. DNA for the CDR3: TGCGCCAGCAGCCTGACTAGCGTGGATGATACGCAGTATTTT. Translation: CASSLTSVDDTQYF.

This clone was detected once. CDR3 coding DNA: TGTGCCAGCAGCCCCGGCGGGGGCAACTATGGCTACACCTTC. Amino acid sequence: CASSPGGGNYGYTF. This rearrangement joins TRBV9 to TRBJ1-2; possibly TRBD1 for D (6 bases). Germline CDR1 reads SGDLS; CDR2 reads YYNGEE. There are 14 residues in the CDR3. Trimming cost V 4 bases and J 2 bases, with 12 bases left between them. Full variable domain (remainder filled in from reference TRBV9 and TRBJ1-2): DSGVTQTPKHLITATGQRVTLRCSPRSGDLSVYWYQQSLDQGLQFLIQYYNGEERAKGNILERFSAQQFPDLHSELNLSSLELGDSALYFCASSPGGGNYGYTFGSGTRLTVV.

A single count supports this clone. The chain combines TRBV27 with TRBJ2-5, with 10 nucleotides matching TRBD2. Germline loops: CDR1 MNHEY, CDR2 SMNVEV (reference sequence). The CDR3 runs to 16 residues. V lost 5 bases to trimming and J lost 2 bases; unmatched junction nucleotides: 8. The DNA of the CDR3 is TGTGCCAGCAGTCCCACCGGGACTAGCGTTCAAGAGACCCAGTACTTC. Protein product: CASSPTGTSVQETQYF.

The chain is built from TRBV29-1 and TRBJ2-3; D may be TRBD1 or TRBD2 (6 bases each). V lost 4 bases to trimming and J lost 4 bases, with 12 bases between them. The CDR3 has 13 amino acids. The germline V gene encodes CDR1 SQVTM and CDR2 ANQGSEA. The CDR3 protein is CSVVWGAPDTQYF. The CDR3 coding sequence is TGCAGCGTTGTCTGGGGGGCCCCAGATACGCAGTATTTT.

The gene calls are TRBV6-5 and TRBJ2-2; 8 bases fit TRBD1. Germline V gene lookup returns CDR1 MNHEY and CDR2 SVGAGI. Unmatched junction bases numbered 8, after V lost 9 bases and J lost 8 bases. The CDR3 covers 13 residues. DNA for the CDR3: TGTGCCAGTGCTCAGGGGGCGCGTGGGGAGCTGTTTTTT. This encodes CASAQGARGELFF.

The chain couples TRBV7-8 to TRBJ1-5, with a weak D call TRBD1 (6 bases). Germline V gene sequence: CDR1 SGHVS, CDR2 FQNEAQ. The V end was cut by 3 bases, the J end by 1 base, with 16 bases between. There are 17 residues in the CDR3. The CDR3 sequence is CASSLGGRAGSNQPQHF. CDR3 DNA: TGTGCCAGCAGCTTGGGGGGCAGGGCAGGAAGCAATCAGCCCCAGCATTTT.

The chain has TRBV4-3 and TRBJ1-1; 8 nucleotides match TRBD1. Germline values: CDR1 LGHNA, CDR2 YSLEER. The CDR3 has 13 residues. V lost 4 bases and J lost 4; bases outside the gene matches: 2. Here the CDR3 reads CASSLTGGTEAFF. The CDR3 DNA reads TGCGCCAGCAGCCTTACAGGGGGCACTGAAGCTTTCTTT.

The V and J genes are TRBV14 and TRBJ1-1; TRBD1 agrees at 9 bases. The CDR3 extends over 15 amino acids. The germline V gene encodes CDR1 SGHDN and CDR2 FVKESK. V lost 8 bases, J lost 1 base, and 8 bases stayed unmatched. CDR3 coding DNA: TGTGCCAGCTCCCATTGGACAGGGGAGAACACTGAAGCTTTCTTT. Amino acids: CASSHWTGENTEAFF. The full variable domain, its missing parts supplied by reference TRBV14 and TRBJ1-1, is EAGVTQFPSHSVIEKGQTVTLRCDPISGHDNLYWYRRVMGKEIKFLLHFVKESKQDESGMPNNRFLAERTGGTYSTLKVQPAELEDSGVYFCASSHWTGENTEAFFGQGTRLTVV.

The J gene is TRBJ1-1, the V gene TRBV14; 8 bases fit TRBD1. Germline CDR1 and CDR2: SGHDN and FVKESK. V dropped 2 bases and J dropped 0; count of bases not matched to a gene: 2. This CDR3 region has 15 residues. The CDR3 sequence is CASSQLDRVNTEAFF. DNA for the CDR3: TGTGCCAGCAGCCAATTGGACAGGGTGAACACTGAAGCTTTCTTT.

The chain recombines TRBV6-5 with TRBJ2-7, with 9 bases that match TRBD2. CDR1 is MNHEY and CDR2 is SVGAGI in the germline V gene. The CDR3 sequence is 13 residues long. V shed 4 bases and J 4 bases; nucleotides not matched to a gene: 2. CDR3 DNA sequence: TGTGCCAGCAGTTTGGGACTAGCATACGAGCAGTACTTC. This gives the protein CASSLGLAYEQYF.

Worth noting for this clone: At one end, the junction sequence differs from germline, possibly due to a read error. The rearrangement joins TRBV5-8 to TRBJ1-1, with D unclear. This CDR3 is built from 15 residues. Germline V gives CDR1 SGHTS, CDR2 YDEGEE. The CDR3 protein is CASRLVGSLNTEAFF. The CDR3 DNA follows: TGTGCCAGCAGGTTGGTGGGGAGCCTGAACACTGAAGCTTTCTTT.

This clone has only one observation. This rearrangement joins TRBV18 to TRBJ2-5; D uncertain. The CDR3 is 12 residues long. The germline V and J ends were trimmed by 3 bases and 4 bases, with 6 bases remaining between them. Germline V lookup: CDR1 KGHSH, CDR2 LQKENI. In DNA form, the CDR3 reads TGTGCCAGCTCACCCGGGTCAGAGACCCAGTACTTC. It specifies CASSPGSETQYF.

CDR3 loop: CASSLAENNYGYTF. The CDR3 region has the DNA TGTGCCAGTAGTTTGGCGGAGAATAACTATGGCTACACCTTC. The V gene is TRBV19, the J gene TRBJ1-2; D gene uncertain. The CDR3 length is 14 residues. V lost 5 bases to trimming and J lost 1 base, with 11 bases between them. Germline assignment: CDR1 LNHDA and CDR2 SQIVND (reference sequence).

The chain has TRBV29-1 and TRBJ1-4; 7 nucleotides line up with TRBD1. Germline loops: CDR1 SQVTM, CDR2 ANQGSEA. V lost 6 bases, J lost 4 bases, and 5 bases stayed unmatched. This CDR3 is built from 13 residues. The CDR3, as DNA: TGCAGCGTGCTACAGGGGAATAATGAAAAACTGTTTTTT. Amino acids: CSVLQGNNEKLFF.

The chain recombines TRBV27 with TRBJ2-7; D uncertain. The CDR3 length is 13 residues. The V end was cut by 2 bases, the J end by 8 bases, with 13 bases between. From germline, CDR1 is MNHEY and CDR2 SMNVEV (reference sequence). The CDR3 DNA reads as TGTGCCAGCAGTTTAGGTCCAACTCTCAAGCAGTACTTC. Translation gives CASSLGPTLKQYF.

The rearrangement uses TRBV6-5 and TRBJ1-4, with a tentative D call TRBD1 (6 bases). The CDR3 runs 14 residues. V lost 7 bases, J lost 3 bases, and 12 bases lay in between. The germline gives CDR1 MNHEY, CDR2 SVGAGI. The CDR3 DNA sequence: TGTGCCAGCACCCAGGGGAGGGCTAATGAAAAACTGTTTTTT. It encodes CASTQGRANEKLFF.

This chain uses TRBV28 with TRBJ1-2; D gene uncertain. The CDR3 loop spans 14 amino acids. CDR1 is MDHEN, CDR2 SYDVKM, per germline. Trimming took 7 bases from V and 0 from J, leaving 12 bases between them. The CDR3 loop reads CASMISGANYGYTF. CDR3 DNA: TGTGCCAGCATGATATCGGGAGCTAACTATGGCTACACCTTC.

This clone was picked up one time. The chain is built from TRBV5-4 and TRBJ2-3, with 14 bases fitting TRBD2. The germline V gene has CDR1 SGHNT and CDR2 YYREEE (reference sequence). The CDR3 sequence is 20 residues long. The trim removed 1 base at V and 0 bases at J, leaving 10 bases unmatched. In DNA form, the CDR3 reads TGTGCCAGCAGCTTGTTCCCCCCGGGACTAGCGGGAGCAAGCACAGATACGCAGTATTTT. Residues: CASSLFPPGLAGASTDTQYF.

This chain links TRBV5-1 with TRBJ2-2, with D perhaps matching TRBD2 (6 bases). V lost 4 bases and J 6 bases, leaving 16 bases between the germline ends. CDR3 length: 15 residues. Germline V gene sequence: CDR1 SGHRS, CDR2 YFSETQ. CDR3 in DNA: TGCGCCAGCAGCCCTACCACGGGGGTAGCCGGGGAGCTGTTTTTT. This encodes CASSPTTGVAGELFF.